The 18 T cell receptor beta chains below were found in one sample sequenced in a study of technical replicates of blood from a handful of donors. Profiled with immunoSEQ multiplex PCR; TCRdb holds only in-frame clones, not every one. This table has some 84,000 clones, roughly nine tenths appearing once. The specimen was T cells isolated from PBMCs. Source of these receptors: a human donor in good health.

The CDR3 here is CASSMAKGGNEKLFF. The CDR3 DNA is TGTGCCAGTAGTATGGCGAAGGGAGGTAATGAAAAACTGTTTTTT. This chain uses TRBV19 with TRBJ1-4; D is undetermined. Between the trimmed V and J ends, which lost 3 bases and 4 bases, there was a span of 12 bases. CDR1 and CDR2 from the germline V gene are LNHDA and SQIVND (reference sequence). This CDR3 has 15 residues. Combining the CDR3 with reference TRBV19 and TRBJ1-4 gives the whole variable domain DGGITQSPKYLFRKEGQNVTLSCEQNLNHDAMYWYRQDPGQGLRLIYYSQIVNDFQKGDIAEGYSVSREKKESFPLTVTSAQKNPTAFYLCASSMAKGGNEKLFFGSGTQLSVL.

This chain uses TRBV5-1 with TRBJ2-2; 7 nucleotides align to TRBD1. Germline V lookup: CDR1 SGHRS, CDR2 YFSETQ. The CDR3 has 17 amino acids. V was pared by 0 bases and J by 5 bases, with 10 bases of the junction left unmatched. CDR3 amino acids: CASSLVLGTESTGELFF. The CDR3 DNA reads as TGCGCCAGCAGCTTGGTATTGGGGACAGAATCTACCGGGGAGCTGTTTTTT. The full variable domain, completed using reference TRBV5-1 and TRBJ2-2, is KAGVTQTPRYLIKTRGQQVTLSCSPISGHRSVSWYQQTPGQGLQFLFEYFSETQRNKGNFPGRFSGRQFSNSRSEMNVSTLELGDSALYLCASSLVLGTESTGELFFGEGSRLTVL.

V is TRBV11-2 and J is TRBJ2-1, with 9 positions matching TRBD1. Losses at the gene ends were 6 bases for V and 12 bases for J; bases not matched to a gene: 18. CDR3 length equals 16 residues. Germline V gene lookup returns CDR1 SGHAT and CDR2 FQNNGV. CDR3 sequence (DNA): TGTGCCAGCAGTTCAACCCGGGACAGGGTTTTTCATCGGCAGTTCTTC. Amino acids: CASSSTRDRVFHRQFF.

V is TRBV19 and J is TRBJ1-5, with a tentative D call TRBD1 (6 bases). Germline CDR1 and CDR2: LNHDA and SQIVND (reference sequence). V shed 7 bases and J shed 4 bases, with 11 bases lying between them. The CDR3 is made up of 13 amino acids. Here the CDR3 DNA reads TGTGCCAGTAAAATTCAGGGGAATCAGCCCCAGCATTTT. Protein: CASKIQGNQPQHF.

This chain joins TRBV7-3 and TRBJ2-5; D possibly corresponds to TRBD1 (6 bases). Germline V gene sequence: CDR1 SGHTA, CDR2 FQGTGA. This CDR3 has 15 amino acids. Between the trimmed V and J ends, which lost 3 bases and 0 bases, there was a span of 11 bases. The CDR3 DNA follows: TGTGCCAGCAGCTTGATAGGGACAAACCAAGAGACCCAGTACTTC. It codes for CASSLIGTNQETQYF.

CDR3 sequence: CASSLTGLFQPQHF. DNA for the CDR3: TGTGCCAGCAGTCTGACAGGGCTCTTTCAGCCCCAGCATTTT. This rearrangement joins TRBV28 to TRBJ1-5, with TRBD1 matching over 7 bases. The CDR3 totals 14 residues. Germline-derived CDR1 and CDR2 are MDHEN and SYDVKM. After removal of 5 bases from V and 6 bases from J, the junction contained 7 bases not matched to a gene.

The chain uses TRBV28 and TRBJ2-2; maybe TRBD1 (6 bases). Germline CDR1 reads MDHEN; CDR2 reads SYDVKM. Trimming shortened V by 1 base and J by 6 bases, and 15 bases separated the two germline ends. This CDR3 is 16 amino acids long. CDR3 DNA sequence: TGTGCCAGCAGTTTATTTTTTCCTACAGGGCCCGGGGAGCTGTTTTTT. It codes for CASSLFFPTGPGELFF.

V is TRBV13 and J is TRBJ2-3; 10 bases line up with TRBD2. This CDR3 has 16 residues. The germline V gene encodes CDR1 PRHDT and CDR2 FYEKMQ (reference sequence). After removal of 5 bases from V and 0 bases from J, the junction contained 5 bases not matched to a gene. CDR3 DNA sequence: TGTGCCAGCAGCCACGGGACTAGCGATAGCACAGATACGCAGTATTTT. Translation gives CASSHGTSDSTDTQYF.

The CDR3 is CASSAGQGLQGAFF. The CDR3 nucleotides read TGTGCCAGCAGCGCCGGACAGGGGCTCCAGGGGGCTTTCTTT. This chain links TRBV9 with TRBJ1-1; 9 bases fit TRBD1. V trimming: 3 bases; J trimming: 11 bases; junction bases outside the gene matches: 11. The germline V gene encodes CDR1 SGDLS and CDR2 YYNGEE. The CDR3 runs 14 residues.

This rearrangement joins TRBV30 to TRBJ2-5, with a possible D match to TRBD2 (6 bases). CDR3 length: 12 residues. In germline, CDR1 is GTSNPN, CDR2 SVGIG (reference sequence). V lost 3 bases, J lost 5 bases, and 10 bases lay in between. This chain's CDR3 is CAWRGGGETQYF. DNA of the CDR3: TGTGCCTGGAGGGGTGGGGGGGAGACCCAGTACTTC.

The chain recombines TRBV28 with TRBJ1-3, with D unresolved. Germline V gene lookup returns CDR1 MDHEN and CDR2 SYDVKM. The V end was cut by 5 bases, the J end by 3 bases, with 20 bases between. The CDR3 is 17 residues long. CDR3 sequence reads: CASSPTQTPFGGNTIYF. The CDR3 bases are TGTGCCAGCAGTCCAACGCAGACTCCATTCGGTGGAAACACCATATATTTT.

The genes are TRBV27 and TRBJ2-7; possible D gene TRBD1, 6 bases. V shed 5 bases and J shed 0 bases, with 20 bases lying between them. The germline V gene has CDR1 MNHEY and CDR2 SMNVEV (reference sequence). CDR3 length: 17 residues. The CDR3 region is CASSPRTVAPSSYEQYF. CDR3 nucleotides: TGTGCCAGCAGTCCCCGGACAGTGGCCCCGAGCTCCTACGAGCAGTACTTC.

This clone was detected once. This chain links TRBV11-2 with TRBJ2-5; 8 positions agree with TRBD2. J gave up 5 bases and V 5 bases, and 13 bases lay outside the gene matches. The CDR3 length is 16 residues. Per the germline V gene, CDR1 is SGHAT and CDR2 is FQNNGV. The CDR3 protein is CASSPPGTRFGETQYF. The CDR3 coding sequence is TGTGCCAGCAGCCCCCCCGGGACTAGATTCGGGGAGACCCAGTACTTC.

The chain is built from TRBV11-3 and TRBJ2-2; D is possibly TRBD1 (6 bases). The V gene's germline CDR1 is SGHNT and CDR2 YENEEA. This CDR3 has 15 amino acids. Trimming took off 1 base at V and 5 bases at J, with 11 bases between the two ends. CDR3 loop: CASSLVAGETGELFF. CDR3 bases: TGTGCCAGCAGCTTAGTGGCAGGGGAGACCGGGGAGCTGTTTTTT.

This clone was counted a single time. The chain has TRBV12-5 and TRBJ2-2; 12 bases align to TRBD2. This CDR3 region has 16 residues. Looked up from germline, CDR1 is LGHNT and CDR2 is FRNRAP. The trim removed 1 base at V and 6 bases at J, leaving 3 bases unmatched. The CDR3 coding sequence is TGTGCTAGTGGTTTGGGACTAGCGGGAGTTTCCGGGGAGCTGTTTTTT. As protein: CASGLGLAGVSGELFF.

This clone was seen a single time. The CDR3 here is CASSQDSSGAAFVRNEQFF. In nucleotides, the CDR3 is TGCGCCAGCAGCCAAGATTCCAGCGGGGCCGCGTTCGTTCGAAATGAGCAGTTCTTC. The rearrangement uses TRBV4-1 and TRBJ2-1; 7 nucleotides match TRBD2. Germline CDR1 and CDR2: MGHRA and YSYEKL. The CDR3 covers 19 residues. V was clipped by 0 bases and J by 7 bases; unmatched bases: 18.

The DNA for the CDR3 is TGTGCCAGCAGCCTACTGACAGGGGGTATACTCCGAAACACTGAAGCTTTCTTT. Translating gives CASSLLTGGILRNTEAFF. The V call is TRBV11-2, the J call TRBJ1-1; 9 bases fit TRBD1. The V gene end was trimmed by 5 bases and the J gene end by 2 bases; junction bases not matched to a gene: 15. Germline V gene data show CDR1 as SGHAT and CDR2 as FQNNGV. This CDR3 has 18 amino acids.

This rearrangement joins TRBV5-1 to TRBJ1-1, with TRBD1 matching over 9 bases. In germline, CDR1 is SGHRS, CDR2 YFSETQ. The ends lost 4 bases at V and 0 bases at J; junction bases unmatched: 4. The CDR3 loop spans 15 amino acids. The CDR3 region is CASSEDRGMNTEAFF. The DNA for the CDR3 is TGCGCCAGCAGCGAAGACAGGGGGATGAACACTGAAGCTTTCTTT.